Given below is one T cell receptor (beta chain) in context. V lost 5 bases to trimming and J lost 9 bases, with 20 bases between them. The CDR3 runs to 15 residues. Germline CDR1 and CDR2: MDHEN and SYDVKM. The data were obtained in a study of T cell changes during pregnancy in multiple sclerosis. Only in-frame clones appear in the TCRdb table, and some are missing; sequencing was by immunoSEQ multiplex PCR. The sample lists approximately 84,000 clones; over 85% were seen once. The sequences come from peripheral blood, collected in the second trimester of pregnancy. The chain combines TRBV28 with TRBJ2-1; the D is unclear. This sequence was found in a female donor in good health, enrolled as a control in a pregnancy study. CDR3 sequence reads: CASSPSVGSPREQFF. The CDR3 region has the DNA TGTGCCAGCAGTCCTAGTGTCGGAAGCCCCCGTGAGCAGTTCTTC.